The entry below describes one TCR beta chain. The antigen is undetermined. With 60 Vbeta and 13 Jbeta primers, the PCR was carried out. Sequencing used immunoSEQ multiplex PCR; TCRdb keeps in-frame clones, though not all of them. The table has about 62,000 clones, 78% seen once. The data originate from a study of cytomegalovirus exposure and HLA in healthy donors. V dropped 4 bases and J dropped 4 bases, with 8 bases sitting between them. Per the germline V gene, CDR1 is SGHNT and CDR2 is YENEEA. The CDR3 runs 13 residues. The study's findings and limits: Later on, a genetic analysis was performed. It linked a missense variant in DCLRE1C with V- and J-gene trimming of TCR beta.

This clonotype was sampled from a man aged 40-49 years in good health and CMV-seronegative. The sample was PBMCs. The V gene is TRBV11-3, the J gene TRBJ1-3; a possible D gene is TRBD1 (6 bases). The CDR3 nucleotides read TGTGCCAGCAGCTCGACAGGCGGAAACACCATATATTTT. Translation gives CASSSTGGNTIYF. Looking up the rest from reference TRBV11-3 and TRBJ1-3 gives the full variable domain: EAGVVQSPRYKIIEKKQPVAFWCNPISGHNTLYWYLQNLGQGPELLIRYENEEAVDDSQLPKDRFSAERLKGVDSTLKIQPAELGDSAVYLCASSSTGGNTIYFGEGSWLTVV.